A selection of T cell receptor beta chains follows, all from one sample in a study of T cell repertoires in cytomegalovirus infection. TCRdb redid the calling of the reads with MiXCR, one entry per CDR3 protein. Counted here are some 200,000 distinct CDR3 sequences, 30% to 45% occurring once; the ten biggest clones make up approximately 59%. Their antigens are not known. Sequenced here: CD8+ T cells from cultured PBMCs, sampled from culture after CMV antigen stimulation. Source of these receptors: a human donor in good health (CMV status not recorded). Some clones in this sample may be carry-over from other donors' samples. Each CDR3 is given with its conserved first and last residue. The order of the fields is J gene, D gene, clone size, CDR3 length, V gene, CDR3 protein, CDR3 DNA. A D gene is named only where the DNA matches it firmly. Size is omitted from some rows. Given values are once, few, many or a class for expanded clones.

>TRBJ2-1|NA|NA|17|TRBV3-1
CASSQVGGTRINNEQFF
TGTGCCAGCAGCCAAGTCGGCGGGACAAGAATCAACAATGAGCAGTTCTTC
>TRBJ1-1|NA|NA|15|TRBV19
CASSIGGSMNTEAFF
TGTGCCAGTAGTATAGGTGGCAGCATGAACACTGAAGCTTTCTTT
>TRBJ1-1|NA|NA|16|TRBV7-9
CASSLGLQGRGTEAFF
TGTGCCAGCAGCTTAGGACTACAGGGACGAGGCACTGAAGCTTTCTTT
>TRBJ1-4|TRBD1|few|16|TRBV29-1
CSVEDFGTGGFEKLFF
TGCAGCGTTGAAGACTTCGGGACAGGGGGCTTTGAAAAACTGTTTTTT
>TRBJ2-1|NA|NA|14|TRBV20-1
CSARSPYLYNEQFF
TGCAGTGCTAGGAGCCCTTATCTATACAATGAGCAGTTCTTC
>TRBJ1-1|NA|few|13|TRBV6-6
CASSYDLDTEAFF
TGTGCCAGCAGTTACGATTTAGACACTGAAGCTTTCTTT
>TRBJ2-3|NA|NA|14|TRBV7-9
CASSPPSPTDTQYF
TGTGCCAGCAGCCCCCCGAGCCCCACAGATACGCAGTATTTT
>TRBJ2-7|NA|NA|14|TRBV6-6
CASSPRAGRREQYF
TGTGCCAGCAGCCCCCGGGCAGGGAGGCGCGAGCAGTACTTC
>TRBJ2-3|NA|many|13|TRBV7-6
CASSLAGADTQYF
TGTGCCAGCAGCTTAGCGGGAGCTGATACGCAGTATTTT
>TRBJ2-5|NA|NA|15|TRBV7-6
CASSLGGAWEETQYF
TGTGCCAGCAGCTTAGGGGGGGCCTGGGAAGAGACCCAGTACTTC
>TRBJ1-2|NA|NA|13|TRBV27
CASSLNPGSGYTF
TGTGCCAGCAGTTTAAACCCCGGAAGTGGCTACACCTTC
>TRBJ2-1|NA|NA|14|TRBV11-3
CASSLDPLVDEQFF
TGTGCCAGCAGCTTAGACCCACTTGTCGATGAGCAGTTCTTC
>TRBJ2-3|NA|NA|15|TRBV10-2
CASSEPPDSTDTQYF
TGCGCCAGCAGTGAGCCCCCGGACAGCACAGATACGCAGTATTTT
>TRBJ2-1|TRBD2|many|18|TRBV7-6
CASSTGTSGSAGYNEQFF
TGTGCCAGCAGCACCGGGACTAGCGGGAGTGCAGGATACAATGAGCAGTTCTTC
>TRBJ2-1|TRBD2|NA|14|TRBV7-6
CASSLDGRRNEQFF
TGTGCCAGCAGCTTAGACGGGAGGCGGAATGAGCAGTTCTTC
>TRBJ1-1|NA|NA|13|TRBV11-2
CASSHRGNTEAFF
TGTGCCAGCAGCCATAGGGGCAACACTGAAGCTTTCTTT
>TRBJ2-1|NA|NA|14|TRBV6-1
CASSEGEVTNEQFF
TGTGCCAGCAGTGAAGGAGAGGTAACGAATGAGCAGTTCTTC
>TRBJ1-5|NA|few|13|TRBV7-8
CASSPPANQPQHF
TGTGCCAGCAGCCCCCCAGCCAATCAGCCCCAGCATTTT
>TRBJ2-5|TRBD2|few|14|TRBV6-6
CASSYSRLAETQYF
TGTGCCAGCAGTTACTCCCGACTAGCCGAGACCCAGTACTTC
>TRBJ2-7|NA|NA|14|TRBV28
CASSLGARGYEQYF
TGTGCCAGCAGTTTAGGCGCCAGGGGATACGAGCAGTACTTC
>TRBJ2-5|NA|NA|13|TRBV6-5
CASSYKRSETQYF
TGTGCCAGCAGTTATAAAAGGTCCGAGACCCAGTACTTC
>TRBJ1-1|NA|few|16|TRBV14
CASYKVADHMNTEAFF
TGTGCCAGCTATAAAGTGGCGGACCACATGAACACTGAAGCTTTCTTT
>TRBJ2-1|NA|NA|12|TRBV7-6
CASARWGDEQFF
TGTGCCAGCGCAAGATGGGGCGATGAGCAGTTCTTC
>TRBJ2-5|NA|few|12|TRBV28
CASSAGEETQYF
TGTGCCAGCAGTGCAGGGGAAGAGACCCAGTACTTC
>TRBJ2-7|TRBD1|NA|15|TRBV14
CASSHGQGTLDEQYF
TGTGCCAGCAGCCACGGACAGGGAACTCTGGACGAGCAGTACTTC